Listed here are 10 T cell receptor beta chains from one sample, sequenced in a study of response to subunit inactivated influenza vaccine (dated by TCRdb to the late 2010s). Library method: RT-PCR. TCRdb lists the instrument as Illumina HiSeq 2500. TCRdb reran the public reads through fastp at Q25 and MiXCR, keeping productive beta chains. CDR3 protein sequences are deduplicated, and each keeps its most common genes and DNA. For this sample there are hundreds of thousands of distinct CDR3 sequences; about an eighth appear just once. Roughly 10% of the sample belongs to the ten largest clones. Sample: PBMCs from blood, taken on the day of vaccination. These receptors were collected from a man aged 50-60 years who received an inactivated influenza vaccine. Donor details come from another sample of the same person, matched by shared clones.

This clonotype is a singleton in its sample. The chain uses TRBV7-6 and TRBJ2-1, with D tentatively TRBD1 or TRBD2 (5 bases each). There are 18 residues in the CDR3. CDR1 and CDR2 (germline): SGHVS, FNYEAQ. Trimming cost V 4 bases and J 8 bases, with 27 bases left between them. CDR3 coding DNA: TGTGCCAGCAGCTCCTCATTCGGTGGGACCCAAAGGGACCATGAGCAGTTCTTC. This sequence encodes CASSSSFGGTQRDHEQFF.

This clonotype has at least ten counts. The chain couples TRBV7-9 to TRBJ2-2, with a weak D call TRBD2 (6 bases). Germline CDR1 is SEHNR and CDR2 is FQNEAQ (reference sequence). Trimming pared 5 bases from V and 5 bases from J, leaving 15 bases between. CDR3 size: 15 residues. The DNA for the CDR3 is TGTGCCAGCAGCCCTAGGACTACGAGGACCGGGGAGCTGTTTTTT. Encoded protein: CASSPRTTRTGELFF.

This clonotype was observed many times. The chain joins TRBV20-1 to TRBJ2-1, with unresolved D. The CDR3 totals 12 residues. Germline CDR1 is DFQATT and CDR2 is SNEGSKA (reference sequence). V lost 6 bases and J 1 base, leaving 7 bases between the germline ends. Here the CDR3 reads CSAPPSYNEQFF. The CDR3 nucleotides read TGCAGTGCCCCCCCTTCCTACAATGAGCAGTTCTTC.

The chain links TRBV20-1 to TRBJ2-1, with 7 bases identical to TRBD2. V lost 3 bases to trimming and J lost 2 bases; unmatched junction nucleotides: 4. Per germline, CDR1 DFQATT and CDR2 SNEGSKA (reference sequence). The CDR3 extends over 14 amino acids. This CDR3 reads CSASFAGAYNEQFF. The CDR3 DNA sequence: TGCAGTGCTAGCTTTGCGGGGGCCTACAATGAGCAGTTCTTC.

V is TRBV7-2 and J is TRBJ1-2; D gene ambiguous. Trimming stripped 2 bases from V and 7 bases from J, with 14 bases between. In germline, CDR1 is SGHTA, CDR2 FQGNSA. The CDR3 spans 14 residues. CDR3 loop: CASSLYDPAGGYTF. The CDR3 DNA reads as TGTGCCAGCAGCTTATACGATCCGGCGGGTGGCTACACCTTC.

The CDR3 bases are TGTGCCAGCAGCTCTATGCTAGCGGGAGATACTACCCAGTACTTC. Protein product: CASSSMLAGDTTQYF. The chain joins TRBV7-6 to TRBJ2-5; 10 bases map to TRBD2. This CDR3 region has 15 residues. The germline V gene has CDR1 SGHVS and CDR2 FNYEAQ. J lost 8 bases, V lost 4 bases, and 10 bases had no gene match.

This clonotype was counted only a few times. The chain joins TRBV29-1 to TRBJ2-1, with a tentative D call TRBD2 (6 bases). The germline gives CDR1 SQVTM, CDR2 ANQGSEA. This CDR3 region has 14 residues. The ends were cut back, 4 bases at V and 5 bases at J, with 15 bases in the middle. The CDR3, as DNA: TGCAGCGTTGCTCGACTAGGTCCTGACAATGAGCAGTTCTTC. It encodes CSVARLGPDNEQFF.

This clonotype was picked up a small number of times. The rearrangement links TRBV6-2 or TRBV6-3 to TRBJ1-2; 9 positions match TRBD1. This CDR3 region has 17 residues. With 5 bases clipped from V and 4 bases from J, the junction kept 14 bases outside the gene matches. The germline V gene has CDR1 MNHEY and CDR2 SVGEGT. CDR3 sequence (DNA): TGTGCCAGCAGTCCAGTCCCGGGACAGGGAGCCGGCTATGGCTACACCTTC. Amino acid sequence: CASSPVPGQGAGYGYTF.

This clonotype has more than one count but fewer than ten. The chain joins TRBV7-2 to TRBJ2-2; D possibly uses TRBD1 or TRBD2 (5 bases each). V gave up 4 bases and J gave up 6 bases, with 12 bases separating them. The CDR3 loop spans 14 amino acids. The germline V gene encodes CDR1 SGHTA and CDR2 FQGNSA. CDR3 nucleotides: TGTGCCAGCAGCTGGGGACGGCAGGCCGGGGAGCTGTTTTTT. Its translation is CASSWGRQAGELFF.

The sample holds a few counts of this clonotype. The rearrangement uses TRBV11-2 and TRBJ2-7; D possibly matches TRBD1 or TRBD2 (7 bases each). The CDR3 is made up of 16 amino acids. Trimming cost V 5 bases and J 0 bases, with 17 bases left between them. In germline, CDR1 is SGHAT, CDR2 FQNNGV. The CDR3 sequence: CASSPRAGDSSYEQYF. The CDR3 DNA follows: TGTGCCAGCAGCCCTCGGGCGGGGGACAGCTCCTACGAGCAGTACTTC.